Given below is one TCR beta chain in context. The junction departs from germline at one end; a sequencing error may be responsible. The CDR3 loop spans 12 amino acids. The germline CDR1 and CDR2 sequences are GTSNPN and SVGIG (reference sequence). Assay: immunoSEQ multiplex PCR; the TCRdb copy retains only in-frame clones and omits some. The sample has about 310,000 clones, around 87% seen once. The data belong to a study of blood T cell repertoires in COVID-19. Sequences were obtained from peripheral blood. The rearrangement links TRBV30 to TRBJ1-2, with a tentative D call TRBD1 (6 bases). The receptor's source is a man aged 45-65 years with active or convalescent COVID-19. For the CDR3, the DNA is TGTGCCTGGAGTGTGACGTTACAGGGAGAGTTCTTC. It codes for CAWSVTLQGEFF.